This TCR beta chain came from a study of T cell responses to AZD1222 COVID-19 vaccine. For the study at large: Samples with a second dose at about 4 or about 12 weeks were pooled together.

In the case of this clone: Its cognate antigen is unknown.

Study observations and caveats: Targeting of unmutated variant regions was reportedly seen in nearly half of spike-specific TCRs. At baseline, just six or seven AZD1222 recipients tested seropositive. Two AZD1222 doses significantly raised spike-specific TCR breadth and depth over controls.

With 1 base removed from V and 5 bases from J, the gap between germline ends came to 7 bases. The germline V gene encodes CDR1 LNHDA and CDR2 SQIVND (reference sequence). The CDR3 is 13 amino acids. TCRdb keeps only in-frame clones here, not all; method: immunoSEQ multiplex PCR. This sample has some 160,000 clones, with roughly 89% found just once. The source is an adult in good health. The V gene is TRBV19, the J gene TRBJ2-3; D remains ambiguous. The sequences come from peripheral blood, collected on day 0 of AZD1222 vaccination. CDR3 residues: CASSIAEVDTQYF. CDR3 DNA: TGTGCCAGTAGTATAGCCGAGGTAGATACGCAGTATTTT.